The 17 T cell receptor beta chains given below trace back to one sample, sequenced in a study of cytomegalovirus exposure and HLA in healthy donors. Both 60 Vbeta primers and 13 Jbeta primers went into the PCR. Clones were read by immunoSEQ multiplex PCR, and TCRdb kept only the in-frame ones, dropping some. In the table there are 120,000 to 150,000 clones, over 75% of which are singletons. Sequencing input: PBMCs. The receptors stem from a woman aged 25 to 45 in good health and CMV-seronegative.

This rearrangement joins TRBV29-1 to TRBJ1-2; possibly TRBD1 for D (6 bases). The germline CDR1 and CDR2 sequences are SQVTM and ANQGSEA. Trimming cost V 6 bases and J 7 bases, with 12 bases left between them. CDR3 length equals 11 residues. In nucleotides, the CDR3 is TGCAGCGTCGCCGTAGGGGGTGGCTACACCTTC. This sequence encodes CSVAVGGGYTF. The entire variable domain, with the rest obtained from reference TRBV29-1 and TRBJ1-2, is as follows: SAVISQKPSRDICQRGTSLTIQCQVDSQVTMMFWYRQQPGQSLTLIATANQGSEATYESGFVIDKFPISRPNLTFSTLTVSNMSPEDSSIYLCSVAVGGGYTFGSGTRLTVV.

The chain joins TRBV4-2 to TRBJ2-7; 9 bases are shared with TRBD1. In germline, CDR1 is LGHNA, CDR2 YNFKEQ. The ends lost 0 bases at V and 0 bases at J; junction bases unmatched: 9. CDR3 length: 18 residues. CDR3 DNA sequence: TGTGCCAGCAGCCAAGATGTCCCGGGACAGGGCCACTCCTACGAGCAGTACTTC. It translates to CASSQDVPGQGHSYEQYF.

In its sample, this clone was seen a few times. The chain uses TRBV5-1 and TRBJ1-6; D is unresolved. The CDR3 is 15 residues long. Trimming cost V 4 bases and J 8 bases, with 16 bases left between them. Germline V gives CDR1 SGHRS, CDR2 YFSETQ. CDR3 residues: CASSPSDGPYSPLHF. DNA of the CDR3: TGCGCCAGCAGCCCGTCTGATGGGCCTTATTCACCCCTCCACTTT.

The rearrangement links TRBV5-1 to TRBJ2-1, with a tentative D call TRBD2 (6 bases). Germline V gives CDR1 SGHRS, CDR2 YFSETQ. The CDR3 has 15 residues. V lost 4 bases and J lost 9, with 20 bases in between. CDR3 nucleotide sequence: TGCGCCAGCAGCCCCCGACTAGGCCCCGCGGGTGAGCAGTTCTTC. It translates to CASSPRLGPAGEQFF.

The gene calls are TRBV30 and TRBJ1-4; 10 nucleotides match TRBD1. The germline gives CDR1 GTSNPN, CDR2 SVGIG (reference sequence). Trimming at V came to 1 base and at J to 8 bases, leaving 10 bases not matched to a gene. This CDR3 region has 16 residues. DNA for the CDR3: TGTGCCTGGAGTGGGGACAGGGGAACTGAGGGGGAAAAACTGTTTTTT. Encoded protein: CAWSGDRGTEGEKLFF.

The chain employs TRBV18 and TRBJ1-1; 7 bases map to TRBD1. The V and J ends lost 2 bases and 1 base, in that order; junction bases with no gene match: 10. CDR1 and CDR2 (germline): KGHSH, LQKENI. This CDR3 comprises 17 residues. The CDR3 DNA is TGTGCCAGCTCACCAGGAAGGGGGCTTTTGGAGAACACTGAAGCTTTCTTT. Its protein is CASSPGRGLLENTEAFF.

The V gene is TRBV5-1, the J gene TRBJ2-1; 15 bases fit TRBD2. Per the germline V gene, CDR1 is SGHRS and CDR2 is YFSETQ. With V trimmed by 5 bases and J by 1 base, 13 bases remained unmatched. This CDR3 region has 20 residues. The CDR3 nucleotides are TGCGCCAGCAGGTCCTCCCCTGGACTAGCGGGGGGGACTTCCTACAATGAGCAGTTCTTC. It is translated as CASRSSPGLAGGTSYNEQFF.

This clone was counted only a few times. The junction and the germline gene differ at one end; a read error may be behind it. The rearrangement uses TRBV18 and TRBJ1-2; 7 bases are shared with TRBD1. The CDR3 extends over 13 amino acids. The germline gives CDR1 KGHSH, CDR2 LQKENI. Here the CDR3 DNA reads TGTGCCAGCTCCCCACAGGGGTACTATGGCTACACCTTC. It translates to CASSPQGYYGYTF.

The V gene is TRBV6-6, the J gene TRBJ2-7, with 8 bases fitting TRBD2. Germline V lookup: CDR1 MNHNY, CDR2 SVGAGI (reference sequence). Trimming cost V 4 bases and J 0 bases; bases outside gene matches: 2. This CDR3 has 14 amino acids. The CDR3 loop is CASSLREDSYEQYF. The CDR3 DNA sequence: TGTGCCAGCAGTTTGCGGGAGGACTCCTACGAGCAGTACTTC.

This sequence joins TRBV6-5 and TRBJ2-5; 10 bases map to TRBD2. The CDR3 totals 14 residues. V lost 4 bases, J lost 2 bases, and 1 base stayed unmatched. CDR1 MNHEY and CDR2 SVGAGI come from the germline V gene. The CDR3 reads CASSLAGGQETQYF. CDR3 in DNA: TGTGCCAGCAGTTTAGCGGGGGGACAAGAGACCCAGTACTTC.

The J gene is TRBJ1-1, the V gene TRBV6-5; tentatively, D is TRBD1 (6 bases). The length of the CDR3 is 15 residues. V lost 5 bases, J lost 1 base, and 14 bases lay in between. Germline V lookup: CDR1 MNHEY, CDR2 SVGAGI. The CDR3 coding sequence is TGTGCCAGCAGTATCCCCGGGACAAGGAACACTGAAGCTTTCTTT. The encoded protein is CASSIPGTRNTEAFF.

This clone was seen a handful of times. The chain links TRBV18 to TRBJ2-7, with TRBD1 matching over 9 bases. The CDR3 runs to 18 residues. V trimming: 3 bases; J trimming: 4 bases; junction bases outside the gene matches: 16. CDR1 and CDR2 (germline): KGHSH, LQKENI. The CDR3 reads CASSPRMGQGPGKYEQYF. CDR3 nucleotides: TGTGCCAGCTCACCCCGAATGGGACAGGGCCCGGGCAAATACGAGCAGTACTTC.

Here the CDR3 DNA reads TGTGCCAGCAGCTTAGTAATTAATTCACCCCTCCACTTT. It codes for CASSLVINSPLHF. The V gene is TRBV13, the J gene TRBJ1-6; D remains ambiguous. Trimming removed 1 base at V and 6 bases at J, with 4 bases between. Germline CDR1 PRHDT, CDR2 FYEKMQ (reference sequence). This CDR3 comprises 13 residues.

The chain links TRBV29-1 to TRBJ1-1; perhaps TRBD1 as D (5 bases). This CDR3 is 14 amino acids long. Trimming stripped 2 bases from V and 3 bases from J, with 13 bases between. The V gene's germline CDR1 is SQVTM and CDR2 ANQGSEA. The CDR3 here is CSVENVGGDTEAFF. CDR3 nucleotides: TGCAGCGTTGAAAATGTAGGAGGGGACACTGAAGCTTTCTTT.

The genes are TRBV7-9 and TRBJ1-3; no reliable D call. Germline CDR1 reads SEHNR; CDR2 reads FQNEAQ (reference sequence). This CDR3 contains 14 residues. The germline V and J ends were trimmed by 3 bases and 4 bases, with 10 bases remaining between them. This CDR3 is CASSFQVDGNTIYF. The CDR3 bases are TGTGCCAGCAGCTTTCAGGTTGACGGAAACACCATATATTTT.

This chain links TRBV5-1 with TRBJ2-1; 12 bases match TRBD2. This CDR3 is 16 amino acids long. Germline lookup yields CDR1 SGHRS and CDR2 YFSETQ. V was pared by 1 base and J by 4 bases, with 3 bases of the junction left unmatched. CDR3 residues: CASSLQLAGGYNEQFF. The CDR3 coding sequence is TGCGCCAGCAGCTTGCAACTAGCGGGGGGTTACAATGAGCAGTTCTTC.

The chain joins TRBV6-1 to TRBJ1-1, with D maybe TRBD1 (6 bases). CDR1 is MNHNS, CDR2 SASEGT, per germline. V was pared by 7 bases and J by 0 bases, with 12 bases between. The CDR3 sequence is 14 residues long. This CDR3 reads CASTADRLNTEAFF. CDR3 nucleotide sequence: TGTGCCAGCACCGCGGACAGACTGAACACTGAAGCTTTCTTT.